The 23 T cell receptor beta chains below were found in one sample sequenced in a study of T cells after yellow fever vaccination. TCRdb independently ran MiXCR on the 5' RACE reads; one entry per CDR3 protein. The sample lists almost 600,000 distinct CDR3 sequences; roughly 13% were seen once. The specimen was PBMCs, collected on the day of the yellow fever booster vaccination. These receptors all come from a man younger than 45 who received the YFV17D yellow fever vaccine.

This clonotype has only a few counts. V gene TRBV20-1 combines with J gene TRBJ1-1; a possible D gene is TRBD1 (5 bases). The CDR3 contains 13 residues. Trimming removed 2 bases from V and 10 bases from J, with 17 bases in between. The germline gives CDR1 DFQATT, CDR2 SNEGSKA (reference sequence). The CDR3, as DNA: TGCAGTGCTAGACCATCCAGGGCCCTAGGAGCTTTCTTT. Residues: CSARPSRALGAFF.

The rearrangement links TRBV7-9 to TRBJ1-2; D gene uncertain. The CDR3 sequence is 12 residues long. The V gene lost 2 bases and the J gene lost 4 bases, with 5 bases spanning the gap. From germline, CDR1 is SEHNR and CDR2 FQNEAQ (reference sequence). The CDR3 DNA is TGTGCCAGCAGCTTAACCCCCTATGGCTACACCTTC. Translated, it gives CASSLTPYGYTF.

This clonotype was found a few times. The DNA for the CDR3 is TGCAGTGCTAGAGGAGGATCCTACGAGCAGTACTTC. It translates to CSARGGSYEQYF. V is TRBV20-1 and J is TRBJ2-7; D gene uncertain. Germline-derived CDR1 and CDR2 are DFQATT and SNEGSKA (reference sequence). This CDR3 region has 12 residues. V dropped 1 base and J dropped 1 base, with 5 bases sitting between them.

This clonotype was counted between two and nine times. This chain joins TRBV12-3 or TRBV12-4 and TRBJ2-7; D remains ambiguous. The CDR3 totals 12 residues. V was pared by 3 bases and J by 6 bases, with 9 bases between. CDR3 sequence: CASSFMDREQYF. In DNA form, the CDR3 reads TGTGCCAGCAGTTTTATGGACCGCGAGCAGTACTTC.

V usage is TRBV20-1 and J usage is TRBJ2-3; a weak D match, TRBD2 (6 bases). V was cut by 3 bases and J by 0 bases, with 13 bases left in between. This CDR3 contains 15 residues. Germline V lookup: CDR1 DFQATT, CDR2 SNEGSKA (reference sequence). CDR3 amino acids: CSASLASTSTDTQYF. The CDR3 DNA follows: TGCAGTGCTAGTCTAGCGAGCACTAGCACAGATACGCAGTATTTT.

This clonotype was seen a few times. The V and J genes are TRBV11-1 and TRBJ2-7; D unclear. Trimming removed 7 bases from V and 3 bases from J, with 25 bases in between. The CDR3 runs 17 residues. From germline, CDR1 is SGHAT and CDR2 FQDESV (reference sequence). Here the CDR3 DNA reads TGTGCCAGCAACGTCTTCGGCGCACGGATTGCGTGCTACGAGCAGTACTTC. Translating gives CASNVFGARIACYEQYF.

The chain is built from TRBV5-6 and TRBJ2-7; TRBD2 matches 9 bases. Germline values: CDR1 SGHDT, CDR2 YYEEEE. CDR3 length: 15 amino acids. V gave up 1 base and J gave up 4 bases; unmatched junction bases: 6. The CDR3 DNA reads TGTGCCAGCAGCTTGCTGGCTAGCGGGAATTACGAGCAGTACTTC. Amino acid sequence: CASSLLASGNYEQYF. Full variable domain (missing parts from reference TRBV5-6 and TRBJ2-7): DAGVTQSPTHLIKTRGQQVTLRCSPKSGHDTVSWYQQALGQGPQFIFQYYEEEERQRGNFPDRFSGHQFPNYSSELNVNALLLGDSALYLCASSLLASGNYEQYFGPGTRLTVT.

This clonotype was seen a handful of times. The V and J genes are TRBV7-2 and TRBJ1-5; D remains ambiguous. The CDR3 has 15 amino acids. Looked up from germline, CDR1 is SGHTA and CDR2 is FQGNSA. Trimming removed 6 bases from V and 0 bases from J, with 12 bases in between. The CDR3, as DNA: TGTGCCAGCAGGACCGGCAGGTCTAGCAATCAGCCCCAGCATTTT. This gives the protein CASRTGRSSNQPQHF. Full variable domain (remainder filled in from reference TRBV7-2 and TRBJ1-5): GAGVSQSPSNKVTEKGKDVELRCDPISGHTALYWYRQSLGQGLEFLIYFQGNSAPDKSGLPSDRFSAERTGGSVSTLTIQRTQQEDSAVYLCASRTGRSSNQPQHFGDGTRLSIL.

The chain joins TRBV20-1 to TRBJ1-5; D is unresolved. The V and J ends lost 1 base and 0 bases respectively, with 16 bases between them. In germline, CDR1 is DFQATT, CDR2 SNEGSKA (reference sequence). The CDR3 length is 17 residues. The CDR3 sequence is CSARGLGGRHSNQPQHF. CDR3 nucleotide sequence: TGCAGTGCTAGAGGGCTGGGAGGGAGGCATAGCAATCAGCCCCAGCATTTT.

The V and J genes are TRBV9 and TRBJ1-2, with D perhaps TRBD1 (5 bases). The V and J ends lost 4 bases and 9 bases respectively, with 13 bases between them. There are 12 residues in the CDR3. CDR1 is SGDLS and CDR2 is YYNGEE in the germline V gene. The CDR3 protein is CASSRRDLSYTF. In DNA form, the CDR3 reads TGTGCCAGCAGCCGAAGGGACCTAAGCTACACCTTC. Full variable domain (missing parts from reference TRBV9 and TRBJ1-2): DSGVTQTPKHLITATGQRVTLRCSPRSGDLSVYWYQQSLDQGLQFLIQYYNGEERAKGNILERFSAQQFPDLHSELNLSSLELGDSALYFCASSRRDLSYTFGSGTRLTVV.

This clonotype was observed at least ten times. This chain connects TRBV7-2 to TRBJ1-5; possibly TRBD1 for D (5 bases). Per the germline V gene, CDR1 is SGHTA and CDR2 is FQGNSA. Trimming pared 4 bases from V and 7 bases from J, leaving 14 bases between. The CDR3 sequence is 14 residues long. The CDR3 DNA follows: TGTGCCAGCAGCTGGGGACGTTCACAACAGCCCCAGCATTTT. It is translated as CASSWGRSQQPQHF.

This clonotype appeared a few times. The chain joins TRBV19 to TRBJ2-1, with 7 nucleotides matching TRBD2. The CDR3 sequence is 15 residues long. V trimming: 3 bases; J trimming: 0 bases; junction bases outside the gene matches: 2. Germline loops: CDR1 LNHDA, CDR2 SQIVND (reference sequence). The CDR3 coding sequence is TGTGCCAGTAGTATGGGCGGGAGCTCCTACAATGAGCAGTTCTTC. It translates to CASSMGGSSYNEQFF.

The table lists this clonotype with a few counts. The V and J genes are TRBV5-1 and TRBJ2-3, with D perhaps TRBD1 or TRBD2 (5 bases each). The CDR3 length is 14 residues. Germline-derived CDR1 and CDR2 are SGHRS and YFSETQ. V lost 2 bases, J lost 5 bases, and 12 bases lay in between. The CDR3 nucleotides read TGCGCCAGCAGCTTTTCCGGGACGGGAGATACGCAGTATTTT. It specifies CASSFSGTGDTQYF.

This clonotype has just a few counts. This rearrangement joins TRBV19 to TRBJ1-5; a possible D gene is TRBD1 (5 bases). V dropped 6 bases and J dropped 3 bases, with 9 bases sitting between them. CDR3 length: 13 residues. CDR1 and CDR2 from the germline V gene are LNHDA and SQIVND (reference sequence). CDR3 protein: CASRRGPNQPQHF. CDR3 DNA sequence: TGTGCCAGTAGGAGGGGTCCCAATCAGCCCCAGCATTTT.

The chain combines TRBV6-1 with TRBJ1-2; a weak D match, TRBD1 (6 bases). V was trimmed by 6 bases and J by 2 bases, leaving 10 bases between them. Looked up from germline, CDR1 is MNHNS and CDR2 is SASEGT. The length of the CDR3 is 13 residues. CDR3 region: CASRGAINYGYTF. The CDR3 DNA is TGTGCCAGCAGGGGGGCAATAAACTATGGCTACACCTTC.

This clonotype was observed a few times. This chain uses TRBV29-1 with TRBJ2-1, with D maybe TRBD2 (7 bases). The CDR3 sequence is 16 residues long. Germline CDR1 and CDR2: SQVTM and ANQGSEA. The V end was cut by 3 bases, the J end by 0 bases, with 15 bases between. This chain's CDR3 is CSVEAGGASSYNEQFF. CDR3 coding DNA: TGCAGCGTTGAGGCTGGGGGGGCGAGCTCCTACAATGAGCAGTTCTTC.

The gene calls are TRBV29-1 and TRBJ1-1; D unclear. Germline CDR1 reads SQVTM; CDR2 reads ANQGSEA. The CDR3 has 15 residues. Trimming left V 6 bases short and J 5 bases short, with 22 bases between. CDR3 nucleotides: TGCAGCGTCAAGTCCCGAGATGAAATAGGTACTGAAGCTTTCTTT. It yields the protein CSVKSRDEIGTEAFF.

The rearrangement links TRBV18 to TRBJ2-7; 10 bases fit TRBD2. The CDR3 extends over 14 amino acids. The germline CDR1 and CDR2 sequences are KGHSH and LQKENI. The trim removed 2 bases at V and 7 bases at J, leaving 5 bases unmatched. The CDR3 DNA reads TGTGCCAGCTCACCAGGGACTAGCGTGGTTGAGCAGTACTTC. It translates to CASSPGTSVVEQYF.

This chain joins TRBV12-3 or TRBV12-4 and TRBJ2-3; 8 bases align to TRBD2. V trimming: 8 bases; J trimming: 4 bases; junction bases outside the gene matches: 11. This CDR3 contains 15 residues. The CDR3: CASGLGGVGADTQYF. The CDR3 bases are TGTGCCAGCGGTCTCGGGGGGGTTGGCGCAGATACGCAGTATTTT.

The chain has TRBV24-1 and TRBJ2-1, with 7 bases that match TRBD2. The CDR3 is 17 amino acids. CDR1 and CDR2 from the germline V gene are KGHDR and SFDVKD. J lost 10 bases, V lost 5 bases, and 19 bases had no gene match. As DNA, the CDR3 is TGTGCCACCAGTGCCGGGAGGAGCGGAGCTGGTGGAGAGGAGCAGTTCTTC. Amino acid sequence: CATSAGRSGAGGEEQFF.

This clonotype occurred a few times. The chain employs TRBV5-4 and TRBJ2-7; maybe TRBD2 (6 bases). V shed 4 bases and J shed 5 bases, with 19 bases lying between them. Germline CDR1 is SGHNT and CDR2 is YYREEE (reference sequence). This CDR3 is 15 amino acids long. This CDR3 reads CASSPNPRDSNEQYF. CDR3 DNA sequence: TGTGCCAGCAGCCCCAACCCTAGGGACTCGAACGAGCAGTACTTC.

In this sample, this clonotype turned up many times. For the CDR3, the DNA is TGTGCCAGCAGTCCCTGGGGGGGACAGGGGGCTTTCGATGGCTACACCTTC. As protein: CASSPWGGQGAFDGYTF. The chain recombines TRBV12-3 or TRBV12-4 with TRBJ1-2, with 12 bases identical to TRBD1. J gave up 6 bases and V 5 bases, and 13 bases lay outside the gene matches. This CDR3 region has 17 residues.

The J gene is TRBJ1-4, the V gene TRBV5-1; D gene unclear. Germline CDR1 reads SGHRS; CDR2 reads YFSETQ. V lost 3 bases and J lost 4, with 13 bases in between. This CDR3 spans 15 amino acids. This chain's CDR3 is CASSYSGRVNEKLFF. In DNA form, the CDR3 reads TGCGCCAGCAGCTACTCCGGGAGAGTTAATGAAAAACTGTTTTTT.